This paragraph covers one T cell receptor beta chain sequence. The entry originates in a study of cytomegalovirus exposure and HLA in healthy donors. V lost 4 bases to trimming and J lost 7 bases; unmatched junction nucleotides: 3. In germline, CDR1 is MGHDK, CDR2 SYGVNS. CDR3 length equals 15 residues. Amplification used 60 Vbeta primers and 13 Jbeta primers. Assay used: immunoSEQ multiplex PCR; TCRdb lists only in-frame clones, some missing. Of some 150,000 clones in the sample, around four fifths were seen once. The sequence was obtained from a woman in her 50s in good health and CMV-seronegative. The sequencing sample was made of PBMCs. This chain connects TRBV25-1 to TRBJ1-6; 11 positions match TRBD1. The CDR3 sequence: CASSADRGLNSPLHF. The CDR3 DNA reads as TGTGCCAGCAGTGCGGACAGGGGGCTGAATTCACCCCTCCACTTT.